This paragraph covers one T cell receptor (beta chain) sequence. Its target is unknown. These data belong to a study of response to subunit inactivated influenza vaccine. Findings and caveats of the study: Each seasonal influenza vaccination, the authors suggested, recruits few new T cells.

This CDR3 is built from 14 residues. V trimming: 5 bases; J trimming: 6 bases; junction bases outside the gene matches: 9. CDR1 DFQATT and CDR2 SNEGSKA come from the germline V gene (reference sequence). TCRdb reprocessed the RT-PCR reads with MiXCR, giving one entry per CDR3 protein. This table holds 500,000 to 600,000 distinct CDR3 sequences, over 9.5% found once. The sample was PBMCs from blood, taken on the day of vaccination. The origin of this receptor is a man in his forties or fifties who received an inactivated influenza vaccine. The chain is built from TRBV20-1 and TRBJ2-1, with 8 bases lining up with TRBD2. In nucleotides, the CDR3 is TGCAGTGCTGAACGGGGGGGCCAGTTCAATGAGCAGTTCTTC. It specifies CSAERGGQFNEQFF.